This T cell receptor beta chain was recorded in a study of control samples from healthy donors and cancer patients. The repertoire was sequenced with immunoSEQ multiplex PCR; TCRdb's copy has only in-frame clones and lacks some. Altogether 88,000 or so clones are present, 94% being singletons, with the ten largest covering 4.8%. Germline V gene lookup returns CDR1 LNHDA and CDR2 SQIVND (reference sequence). The CDR3 consists of 14 residues. V lost 6 bases to trimming and J lost 5 bases, with 13 bases between them. The receptor was isolated from a woman aged 18-29 years in good health. Material for sequencing was blood. This chain links TRBV19 with TRBJ1-4; unclear D gene. The CDR3 is CASRRWGENEKLFF. The CDR3 DNA reads as TGTGCCAGTAGAAGGTGGGGTGAAAATGAAAAACTGTTTTTT.